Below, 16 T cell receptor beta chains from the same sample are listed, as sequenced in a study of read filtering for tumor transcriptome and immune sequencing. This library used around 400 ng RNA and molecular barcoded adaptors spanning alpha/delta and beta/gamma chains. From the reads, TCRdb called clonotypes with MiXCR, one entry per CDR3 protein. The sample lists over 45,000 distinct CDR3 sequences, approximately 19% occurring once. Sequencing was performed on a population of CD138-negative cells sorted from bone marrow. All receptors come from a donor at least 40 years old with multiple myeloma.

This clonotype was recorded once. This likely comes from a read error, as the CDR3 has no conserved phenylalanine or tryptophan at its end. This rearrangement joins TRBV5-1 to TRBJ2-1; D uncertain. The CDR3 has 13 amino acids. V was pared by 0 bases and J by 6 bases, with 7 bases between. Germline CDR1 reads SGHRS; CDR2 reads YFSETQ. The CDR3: CASSLGQGNEQFL. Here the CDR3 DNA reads TGCGCCAGCAGCTTGGGACAAGGCAATGAGCAGTTCCTC.

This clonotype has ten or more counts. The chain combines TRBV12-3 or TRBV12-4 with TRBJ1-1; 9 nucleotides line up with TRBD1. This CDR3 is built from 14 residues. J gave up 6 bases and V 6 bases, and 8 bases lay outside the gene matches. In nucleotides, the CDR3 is TGTGCCAGCAGCCTGTACAGGGGGCAGGCTGAAGCTTTCTTT. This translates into CASSLYRGQAEAFF.

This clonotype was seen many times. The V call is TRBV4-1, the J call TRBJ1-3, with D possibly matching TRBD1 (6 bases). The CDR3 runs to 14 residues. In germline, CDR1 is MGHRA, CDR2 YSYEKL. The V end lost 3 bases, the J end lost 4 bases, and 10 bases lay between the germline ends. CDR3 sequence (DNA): TGCGCCAGCAGCCACCGGACAGAGGGAAACACCATATATTTT. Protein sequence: CASSHRTEGNTIYF.

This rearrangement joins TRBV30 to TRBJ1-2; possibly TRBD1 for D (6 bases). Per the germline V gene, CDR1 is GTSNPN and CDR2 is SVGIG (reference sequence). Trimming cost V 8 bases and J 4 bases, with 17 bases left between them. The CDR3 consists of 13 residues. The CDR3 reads CARSGASGYGYTF. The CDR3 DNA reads TGTGCCCGATCAGGGGCAAGCGGCTATGGCTACACCTTC. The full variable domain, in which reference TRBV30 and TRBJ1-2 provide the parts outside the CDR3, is SQTIHQWPATLVQPVGSPLSLECTVEGTSNPNLYWYRQAAGRGLQLLFYSVGIGQISSEVPQNLSASRPQDRQFILSSKKLLLSDSGFYLCARSGASGYGYTFGSGTRLTVV.

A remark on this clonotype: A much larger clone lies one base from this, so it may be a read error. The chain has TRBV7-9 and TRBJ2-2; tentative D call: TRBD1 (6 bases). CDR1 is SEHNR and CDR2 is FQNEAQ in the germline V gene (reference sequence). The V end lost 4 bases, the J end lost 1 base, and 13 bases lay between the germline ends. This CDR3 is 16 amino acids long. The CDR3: CASSSPGQRNTGELFF. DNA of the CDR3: TGTGCCAGCAGCTCCCCGGGACAACGGAACACCGGGGAGCTGTTTTTT.

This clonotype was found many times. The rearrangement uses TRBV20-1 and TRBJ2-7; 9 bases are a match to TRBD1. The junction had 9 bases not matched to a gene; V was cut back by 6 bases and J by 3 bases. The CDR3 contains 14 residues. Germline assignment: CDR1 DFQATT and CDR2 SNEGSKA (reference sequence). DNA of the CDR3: TGCAGTGCCTGTGGGACAGGGAGTGGCTACGAGCAGTACTTC. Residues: CSACGTGSGYEQYF.

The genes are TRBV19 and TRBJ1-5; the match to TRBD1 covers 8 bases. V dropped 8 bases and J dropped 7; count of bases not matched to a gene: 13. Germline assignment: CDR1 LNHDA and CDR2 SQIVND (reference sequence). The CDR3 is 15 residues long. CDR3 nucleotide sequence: TGTGCCAGTGTCCTTCAGGGGGCAGGAGGGCAGCCCCAGCATTTT. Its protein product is CASVLQGAGGQPQHF.

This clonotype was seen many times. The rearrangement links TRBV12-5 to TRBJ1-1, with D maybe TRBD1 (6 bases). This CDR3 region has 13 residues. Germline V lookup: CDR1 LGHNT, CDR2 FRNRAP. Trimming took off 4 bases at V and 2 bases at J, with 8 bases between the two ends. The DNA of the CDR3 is TGTGCTAGTGGTTGGGGGGGCAACACTGAAGCTTTCTTT. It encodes CASGWGGNTEAFF.

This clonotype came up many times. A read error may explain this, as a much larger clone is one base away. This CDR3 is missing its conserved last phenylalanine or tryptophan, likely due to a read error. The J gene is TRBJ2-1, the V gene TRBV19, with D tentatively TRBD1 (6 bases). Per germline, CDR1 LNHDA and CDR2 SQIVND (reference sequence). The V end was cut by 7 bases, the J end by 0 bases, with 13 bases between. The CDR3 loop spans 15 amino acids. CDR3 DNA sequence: TGTGCCAGTACTCTGGGGGCCCGCTCCTACAATGAGCAGTTCTCC. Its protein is CASTLGARSYNEQFS.

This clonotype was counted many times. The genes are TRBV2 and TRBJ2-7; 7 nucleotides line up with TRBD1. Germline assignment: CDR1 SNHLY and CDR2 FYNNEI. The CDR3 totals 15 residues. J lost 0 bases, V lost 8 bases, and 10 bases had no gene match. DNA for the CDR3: TGTGCCAGCCATCCACAACAGGGGCGCTCCTACGAGCAGTACTTC. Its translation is CASHPQQGRSYEQYF. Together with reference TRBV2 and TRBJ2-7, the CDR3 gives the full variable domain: EPEVTQTPSHQVTQMGQEVILRCVPISNHLYFYWYRQILGQKVEFLVSFYNNEISEKSEIFDDQFSVERPDGSNFTLKIRSTKLEDSAMYFCASHPQQGRSYEQYFGPGTRLTVT.

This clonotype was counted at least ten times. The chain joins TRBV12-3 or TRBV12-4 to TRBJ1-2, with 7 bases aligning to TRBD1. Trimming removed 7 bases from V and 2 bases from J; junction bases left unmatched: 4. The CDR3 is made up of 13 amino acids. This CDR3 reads CASTQGVNYGYTF. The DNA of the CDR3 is TGTGCCAGCACCCAGGGGGTAAACTATGGCTACACCTTC.

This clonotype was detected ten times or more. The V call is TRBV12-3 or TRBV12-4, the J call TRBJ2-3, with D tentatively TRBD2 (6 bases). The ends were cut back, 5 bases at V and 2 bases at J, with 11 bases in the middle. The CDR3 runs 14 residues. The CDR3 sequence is CASSPGVLTDTQYF. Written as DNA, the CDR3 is TGTGCCAGCAGTCCGGGGGTCCTCACAGATACGCAGTATTTT.

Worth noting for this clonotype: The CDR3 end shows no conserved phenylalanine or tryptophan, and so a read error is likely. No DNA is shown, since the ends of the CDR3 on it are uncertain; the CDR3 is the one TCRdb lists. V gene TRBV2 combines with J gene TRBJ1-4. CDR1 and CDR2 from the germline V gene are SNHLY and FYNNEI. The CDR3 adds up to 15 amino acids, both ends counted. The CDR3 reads CASSGGTSTNENLFL.

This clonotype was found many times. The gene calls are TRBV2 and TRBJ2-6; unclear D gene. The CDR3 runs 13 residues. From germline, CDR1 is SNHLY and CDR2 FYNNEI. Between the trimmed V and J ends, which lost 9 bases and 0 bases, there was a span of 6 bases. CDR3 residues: CARAFSGANVLTF. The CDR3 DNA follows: TGTGCCAGGGCCTTCTCTGGGGCCAACGTCCTGACTTTC.

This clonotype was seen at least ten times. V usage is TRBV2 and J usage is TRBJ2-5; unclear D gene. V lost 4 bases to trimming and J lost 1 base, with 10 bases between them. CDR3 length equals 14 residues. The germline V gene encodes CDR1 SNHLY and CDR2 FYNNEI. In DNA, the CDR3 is TGTGCCAGCAGTGGAGTCAGAACCCAAGAGACCCAGTACTTC. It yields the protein CASSGVRTQETQYF.

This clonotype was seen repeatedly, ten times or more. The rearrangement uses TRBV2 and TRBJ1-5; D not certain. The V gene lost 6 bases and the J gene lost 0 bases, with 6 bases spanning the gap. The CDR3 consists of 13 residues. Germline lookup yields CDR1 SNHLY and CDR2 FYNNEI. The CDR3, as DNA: TGTGCCAGCAGCGTCAATAGCAATCAGCCCCAGCATTTT. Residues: CASSVNSNQPQHF.